The clone carrying this TCR beta chain was detected a few times. This sample is part of a study of regulatory T cells in long-lasting Graves disease. With iRepertoire HTBI primers and Arm-PCR of CDR3 regions, TCR beta libraries were built. Using its own MiXCR run on the multiplex PCR reads, TCRdb lists one record per CDR3 protein. Among hundreds of thousands of distinct CDR3 sequences listed, about 15% were seen once. CDR1 is SEHNR and CDR2 is FQNEAQ in the germline V gene (reference sequence). This CDR3 is built from 15 residues. Trimming removed 2 bases from V and 5 bases from J; junction bases left unmatched: 8. Sample time point: newly diagnosed GD, antithyroid drugs for less than 3 months. After RNA was extracted from PBMCs, the TCR library was made from it. This sample was also put to use in a study of T cells in Graves' hyperthyroidism and ophthalmopathy.

This receptor was obtained from a woman aged 40 to 50 with Graves disease. V gene TRBV7-9 combines with J gene TRBJ2-7; TRBD1 aligns across 8 bases. This specimen was peripheral blood mononuclear cells (PBMCs), taken at new diagnosis, from a patient treated with antithyroid drugs. The CDR3 reads CASSLRGQGGHEQYF. The CDR3 DNA is TGTGCCAGCAGCTTACGAGGACAGGGTGGCCACGAGCAGTACTTC.